The TCR beta chain under discussion was sequenced for a study of CD8 T cells in ankylosing spondylitis. Study-wide results and limits: Within ankylosing spondylitis blood, a TCR beta motif made up of fewer than ten highly homologous variants appeared to be characteristic. Clones tied to disease were said to be significantly enriched in matched ankylosing spondylitis synovial fluid. Within peripheral blood, clones linked to disease were CD8+ and relatively rare.

Germline V gives CDR1 SQVTM, CDR2 ANQGSEA. The V end lost 4 bases, the J end lost 3 bases, and 12 bases lay between the germline ends. CDR3 length equals 14 residues. In making TCR beta libraries, quantitative 5'-RACE with molecular barcodes was used. MiXCR was run by TCRdb on the 5' RACE reads, yielding one entry per CDR3 protein. The profile shows 390,000 or so distinct CDR3 sequences, approximately 20% of them singletons. This clonotype is a singleton in its sample. No antigen is known for it. Sequences were obtained from blood, either unsorted or a sorted T cell fraction (not recorded which). This receptor was identified in a male donor with ankylosing spondylitis. This chain uses TRBV29-1 with TRBJ2-2; possibly TRBD1 for D (5 bases). The DNA for the CDR3 is TGCAGCGTTGTAATAGTCAGGGACACCGGGGAGCTGTTTTTT. Its translation is CSVVIVRDTGELFF.